This entry is about one T cell receptor beta chain. As yet, its antigen is unknown. Among CD8+ T cells, naive ones were CD45RO-CCR7+CD27+CD95-. The data belong to a study of CXCR3-negative and CXCR3-positive naive CD8 T cells. The TRB cDNA libraries were prepared by 5' RACE with UMI labels. After re-calling the 5' RACE reads, TCRdb lists one entry per CDR3 protein, DNA absent. The sample includes over 80,000 distinct CDR3 sequences. Regarding the study as a whole: More hydrophobic TRB CDR3s occurred in CXCR3-positive than in CXCR3-negative naive cells.

CDR3 length equals 13 residues. Germline loops: CDR1 SQVTM, CDR2 ANQGSEA. The sequenced sample consisted of naive CXCR3- CD8+ T cells from blood. Subset specified: CD45RO-CCR7+CD27+CD95- naive CD8+ T cells lacking CXCR3 (TNR3-). This clonotype was sampled from a human donor in good health. Some clones in this sample may be carry-over from other donors' samples. This chain connects TRBV29-1 to TRBJ1-2. The CDR3 is CSVDQGGVGGYTF.